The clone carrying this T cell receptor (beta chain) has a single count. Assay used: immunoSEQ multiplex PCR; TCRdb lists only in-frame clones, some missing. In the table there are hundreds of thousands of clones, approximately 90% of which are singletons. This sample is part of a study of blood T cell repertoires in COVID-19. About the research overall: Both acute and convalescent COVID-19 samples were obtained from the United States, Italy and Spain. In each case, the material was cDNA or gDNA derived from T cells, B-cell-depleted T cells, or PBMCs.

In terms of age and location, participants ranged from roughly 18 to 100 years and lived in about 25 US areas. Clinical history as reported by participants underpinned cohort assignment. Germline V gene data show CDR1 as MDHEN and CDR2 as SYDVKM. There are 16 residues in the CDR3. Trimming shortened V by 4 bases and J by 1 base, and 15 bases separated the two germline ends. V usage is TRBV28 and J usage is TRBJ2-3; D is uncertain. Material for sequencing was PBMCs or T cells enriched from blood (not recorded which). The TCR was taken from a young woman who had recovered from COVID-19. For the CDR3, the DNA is TGTGCCAGCAGTTCTCACGGTGCCTCGGGCACAGATACGCAGTATTTT. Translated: CASSSHGASGTDTQYF.